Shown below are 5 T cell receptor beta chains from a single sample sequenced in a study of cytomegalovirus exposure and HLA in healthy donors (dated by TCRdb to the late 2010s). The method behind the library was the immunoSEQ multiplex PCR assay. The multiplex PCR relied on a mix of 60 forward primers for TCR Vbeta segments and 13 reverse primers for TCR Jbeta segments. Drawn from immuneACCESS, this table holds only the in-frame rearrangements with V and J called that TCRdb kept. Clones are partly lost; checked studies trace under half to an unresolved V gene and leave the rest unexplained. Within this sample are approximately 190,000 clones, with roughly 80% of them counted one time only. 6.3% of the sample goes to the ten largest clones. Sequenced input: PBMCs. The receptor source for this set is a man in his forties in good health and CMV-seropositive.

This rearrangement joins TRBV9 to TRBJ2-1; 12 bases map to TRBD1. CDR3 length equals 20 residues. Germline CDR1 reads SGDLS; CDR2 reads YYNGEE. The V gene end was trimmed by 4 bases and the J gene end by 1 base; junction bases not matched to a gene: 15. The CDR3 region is CASSSFSGTGGERSYNEQFF. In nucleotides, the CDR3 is TGTGCCAGCAGCTCATTTTCCGGGACAGGGGGCGAAAGGTCCTACAATGAGCAGTTCTTC.

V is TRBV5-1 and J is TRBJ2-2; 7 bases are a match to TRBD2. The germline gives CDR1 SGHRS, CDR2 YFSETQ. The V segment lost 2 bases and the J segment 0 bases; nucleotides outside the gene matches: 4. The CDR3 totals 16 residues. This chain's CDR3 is CASSFNGGANTGELFF. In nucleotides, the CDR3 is TGCGCCAGCAGCTTCAATGGGGGGGCGAACACCGGGGAGCTGTTTTTT. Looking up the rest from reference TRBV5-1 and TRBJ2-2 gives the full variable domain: KAGVTQTPRYLIKTRGQQVTLSCSPISGHRSVSWYQQTPGQGLQFLFEYFSETQRNKGNFPGRFSGRQFSNSRSEMNVSTLELGDSALYLCASSFNGGANTGELFFGEGSRLTVL.

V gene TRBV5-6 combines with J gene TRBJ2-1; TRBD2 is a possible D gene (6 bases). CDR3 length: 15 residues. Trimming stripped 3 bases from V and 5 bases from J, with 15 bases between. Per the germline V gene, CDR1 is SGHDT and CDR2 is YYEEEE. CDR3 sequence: CASSSPGLLNNEQFF. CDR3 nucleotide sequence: TGTGCCAGCAGCTCGCCGGGACTGCTAAACAATGAGCAGTTCTTC.

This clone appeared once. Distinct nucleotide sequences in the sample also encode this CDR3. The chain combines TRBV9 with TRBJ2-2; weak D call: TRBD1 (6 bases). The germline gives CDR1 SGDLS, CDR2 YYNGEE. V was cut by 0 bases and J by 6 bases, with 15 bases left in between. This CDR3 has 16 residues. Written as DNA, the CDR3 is TGTGCCAGCAGCGTAGGGGTAAGGGGGTCGGCCGGGGAGCTGTTTTTT. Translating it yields CASSVGVRGSAGELFF.

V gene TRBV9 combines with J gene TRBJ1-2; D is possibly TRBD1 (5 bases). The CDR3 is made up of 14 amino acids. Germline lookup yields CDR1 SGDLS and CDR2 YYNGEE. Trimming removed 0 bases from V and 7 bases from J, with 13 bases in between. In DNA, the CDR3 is TGTGCCAGCAGCGTAGCAGGCCCCCAGGGTGGCTACACCTTC. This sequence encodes CASSVAGPQGGYTF.